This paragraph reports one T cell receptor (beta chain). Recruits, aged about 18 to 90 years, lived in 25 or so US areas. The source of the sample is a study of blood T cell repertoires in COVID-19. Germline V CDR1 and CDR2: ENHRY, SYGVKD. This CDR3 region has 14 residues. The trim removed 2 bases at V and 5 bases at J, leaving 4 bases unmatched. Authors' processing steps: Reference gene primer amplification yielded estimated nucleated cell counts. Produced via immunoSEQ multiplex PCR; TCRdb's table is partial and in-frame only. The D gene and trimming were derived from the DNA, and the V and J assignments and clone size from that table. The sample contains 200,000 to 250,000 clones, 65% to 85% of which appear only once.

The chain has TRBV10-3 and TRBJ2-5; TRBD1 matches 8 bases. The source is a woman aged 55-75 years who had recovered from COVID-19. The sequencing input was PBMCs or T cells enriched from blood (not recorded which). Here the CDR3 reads CAISEGQGRETQYF. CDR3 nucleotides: TGTGCCATCAGTGAGGGACAGGGACGCGAGACCCAGTACTTC.